The sequence of this T cell receptor beta chain was determined in a study of blood T cells in healthy people across ages. General study points: Roughly linear declines in TCR beta diversity per million T cells occurred with age.

Turning to this clonotype: Its antigen is currently unknown.

Trimming stripped 7 bases from V and 8 bases from J, with 17 bases between. The CDR3 totals 13 residues. Germline CDR1 is SNHLY and CDR2 is FYNNEI. Primed by a sample-barcoded 5' primer and a J-beta primer mix, a second PCR proceeded for 7 to 11 cycles. Researchers report that a template-switch adaptor with 12 random nucleotides tagged each cDNA molecule. TCRdb independently ran MiXCR on the 5' RACE reads; one entry per CDR3 protein. The sample has 700,000 to 950,000 distinct CDR3 sequences; 35% to 45% are singletons. The V call is TRBV2, the J call TRBJ1-2, with D unresolved. The sequencing input was blood. The sequence was obtained from a woman aged 60-70 years in good health. Written as DNA, the CDR3 is TGTGCCAGCATCCCCGTGGCGTCGGGAGGCTACACCTTC. Translating gives CASIPVASGGYTF.